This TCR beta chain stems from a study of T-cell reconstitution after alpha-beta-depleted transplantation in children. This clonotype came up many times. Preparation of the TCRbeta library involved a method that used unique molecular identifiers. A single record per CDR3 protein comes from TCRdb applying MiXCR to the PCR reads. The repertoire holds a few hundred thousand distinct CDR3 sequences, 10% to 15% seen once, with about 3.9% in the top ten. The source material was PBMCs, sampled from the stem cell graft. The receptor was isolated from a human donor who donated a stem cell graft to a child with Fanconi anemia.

The CDR3 sequence: CATLGRGDSYNEQFF. CDR3 nucleotide sequence: TGTGCCACCCTAGGGCGGGGGGACTCTTACAATGAGCAGTTCTTC. The chain employs TRBV12-3 or TRBV12-4 and TRBJ2-1, with 8 positions matching TRBD2. Trimming at V came to 10 bases and at J to 4 bases, leaving 12 bases not matched to a gene. CDR3 length equals 15 residues.